The source of this T cell receptor beta chain is a study of CD8+CD57+ T cells in acquired aplastic anemia. Genomic DNA, the template, was used for profiling of the TCR beta VDJ and CDR3. TCRdb recomputed calls from the reads with MiXCR, one row per CDR3 protein. In the table there are around 430,000 distinct CDR3 sequences, over 25% of which are singletons. CD8+CD57+ cell expansion, shown by flow cytometry, had occurred in the patients selected for sequencing. Study-wide results and caveats: Some 30 shared CD8+ CDR3s appeared highly expressed within patients' immunodominant clones. Patients and controls had CD8+ Simpson's diversity values that were not significantly distinct.

This clonotype was seen repeatedly, ten times or more. The antigen is undetermined. Specimen: sorted CD4+, CD8+, or CD8+CD57+ T cells (not recorded which) from PBMCs. The clonotype comes from a human donor with aplastic anemia.

The CDR3: CASSPTWLGSSYNSPLHF. As DNA, the CDR3 is TGTGCCAGTAGCCCAACTTGGTTGGGGAGCTCCTATAATTCACCCCTCCACTTT. V and J are TRBV19 and TRBJ1-6; D unresolved. Trimming shortened V by 6 bases and J by 0 bases, and 18 bases separated the two germline ends. This CDR3 is built from 18 residues. CDR1 LNHDA and CDR2 SQIVND come from the germline V gene (reference sequence).